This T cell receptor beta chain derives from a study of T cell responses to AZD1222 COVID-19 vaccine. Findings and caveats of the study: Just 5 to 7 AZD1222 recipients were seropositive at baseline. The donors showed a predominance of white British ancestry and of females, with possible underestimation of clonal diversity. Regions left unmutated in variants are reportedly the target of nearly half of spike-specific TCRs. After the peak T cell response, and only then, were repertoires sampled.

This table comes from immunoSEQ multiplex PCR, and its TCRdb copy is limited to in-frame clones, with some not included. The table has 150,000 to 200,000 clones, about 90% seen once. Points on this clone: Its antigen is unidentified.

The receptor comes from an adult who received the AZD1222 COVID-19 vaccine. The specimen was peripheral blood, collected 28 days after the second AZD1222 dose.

The CDR3 loop reads CASSFRDWNTGELFF. The DNA of the CDR3 is TGCGCCAGCAGCTTCCGGGACTGGAACACCGGGGAGCTGTTTTTT. This chain connects TRBV5-1 to TRBJ2-2, with D tentatively TRBD2 (6 bases). The CDR3 totals 15 residues. V was clipped by 2 bases and J by 1 base, with 9 bases between them. Germline V gene sequence: CDR1 SGHRS, CDR2 YFSETQ.